This TCR beta chain comes out of a study of technical replicates of blood from a handful of donors. Trimming removed 5 bases from V and 6 bases from J; junction bases left unmatched: 5. Looked up from germline, CDR1 is MNHEY and CDR2 is SMNVEV (reference sequence). This CDR3 region has 13 residues. Using immunoSEQ multiplex PCR, the repertoire was profiled, and TCRdb retains in-frame clones only, with some absent. The table records around 100,000 clones, around 96% of them present only once. This TCR derives from a human donor in good health. This rearrangement joins TRBV27 to TRBJ2-7; 9 positions agree with TRBD1. The specimen sequenced was T cells isolated from PBMCs. The CDR3 loop is CASSGGQGREQYF. CDR3 in DNA: TGTGCCAGCAGTGGGGGACAGGGCCGCGAGCAGTACTTC.